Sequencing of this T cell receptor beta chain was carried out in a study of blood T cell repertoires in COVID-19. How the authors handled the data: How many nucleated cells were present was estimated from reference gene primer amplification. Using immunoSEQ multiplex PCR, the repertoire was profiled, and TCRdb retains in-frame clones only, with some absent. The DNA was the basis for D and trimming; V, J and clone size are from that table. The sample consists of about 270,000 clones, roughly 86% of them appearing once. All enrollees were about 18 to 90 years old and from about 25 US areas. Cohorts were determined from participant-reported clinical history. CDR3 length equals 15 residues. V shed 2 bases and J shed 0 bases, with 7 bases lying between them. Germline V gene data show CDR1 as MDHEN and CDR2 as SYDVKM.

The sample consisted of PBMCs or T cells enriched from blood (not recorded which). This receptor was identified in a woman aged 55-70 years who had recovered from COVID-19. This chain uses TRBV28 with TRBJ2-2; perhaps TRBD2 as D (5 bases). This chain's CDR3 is CASSLASSNTGELFF. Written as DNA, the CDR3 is TGTGCCAGCAGTTTAGCTAGCTCGAACACCGGGGAGCTGTTTTTT.